This T cell receptor beta chain was identified in a study of regulatory T cells in long-lasting Graves disease. In its sample, this clonotype was seen many times. Researchers made TCR beta libraries by using iRepertoire HTBI primers and running Arm-PCR on CDR3 regions. TCRdb reprocessed the multiplex PCR reads via MiXCR and lists one record per CDR3 protein. The profile shows some 440,000 distinct CDR3 sequences, roughly 20% of them singletons. Sample time point: persistent/refractory GD, antithyroid drugs over 5 years with positive TRAb. PBMC RNA served as the TCR library source. The CDR3 contains 16 residues. V lost 10 bases and J lost 9, with 25 bases in between. CDR1 and CDR2 from the germline V gene are LNHDA and SQIVND (reference sequence).

This rearrangement joins TRBV19 to TRBJ1-6, with no clear D. The clonotype originates from a female donor with Graves disease. The starting material was peripheral blood mononuclear cells (PBMCs), obtained when the disease was refractory, from a patient treated with antithyroid drugs. The CDR3 DNA follows: TGTGCCACCAAGATCCGGGCCCCCAGTTCGGGTTCACCCCTCCACTTT. Protein: CATKIRAPSSGSPLHF.